These T cell receptor beta chains were read from a single sample in a study of regulatory T cells in long-lasting Graves disease. Via MiXCR, TCRdb re-called the multiplex PCR reads, giving one row per CDR3 protein. The sample lists about 440,000 distinct CDR3 sequences, just under 15% occurring once. The sample was also linked to a second study, of T cells in Graves' hyperthyroidism and ophthalmopathy.

The source was peripheral blood mononuclear cells (PBMCs), collected at new diagnosis, from a patient treated with antithyroid drugs. The receptor set was obtained from a woman between 25 and 40 years old with Graves disease. Each CDR3 is given with its conserved first and last residue. The order of the fields is D gene, J gene, V gene, clone size, CDR3 DNA, CDR3 protein. D genes are given only for firm matches. Rows give clone size only sometimes, using once, few, many, or a class for an expanded clone.

TRBD1,TRBJ2-6,TRBV30,many,TGTGCCTGGAGTGTCGGGACAGCTGGGGCCAACGTCCTGACTTTC,CAWSVGTAGANVLTF
-,TRBJ1-5,TRBV7-8,many,TGTGCCAGCAGCCTGGGGCAGGGACGTGGCAATCAGCCCCAGCATTTT,CASSLGQGRGNQPQHF
-,TRBJ2-5,TRBV24-1,-,TGTGCCACCAGTGATTTTGGGGAGGAGAGGGAGACCCAGTACTTC,CATSDFGEERETQYF
-,TRBJ2-1,TRBV6-2/TRBV6-3,-,TGTGCCAGCAGCGAGCCTCGGTGCGAGCAGTTCTTC,CASSEPRCEQFF
-,TRBJ2-5,TRBV24-1,-,TGTGCCACCGAATCTCGCAGCCAGGAGACCCAGTACTTC,CATESRSQETQYF
-,TRBJ1-1,TRBV6-2/TRBV6-3,many,TGTGCCAGCACCTTCGGACCGATGAACACTGAAGCTTTCTTT,CASTFGPMNTEAFF
-,TRBJ2-7,TRBV27,-,TGTGCCAGCAGTCAGTTGTCAAGCTCCTACGAGCAGTACTTC,CASSQLSSSYEQYF
TRBD1,TRBJ2-1,TRBV24-1,few,TGTGCCACCAGTATGGGCCGAGGCATCCGGGACAGGGGGCGCAATGAGCAGTTCTTC,CATSMGRGIRDRGRNEQFF
-,TRBJ1-4,TRBV12-3/TRBV12-4,many,TGTGCCAGCAGTAGTGCGAACAATCTTAATGAAAAACTGTTTTTT,CASSSANNLNEKLFF
-,TRBJ1-5,TRBV5-8,-,TGTGCCAGCAGCCTAAGGGGCCTCCCACCAGCCCAGCATTTT,CASSLRGLPPAQHF
-,TRBJ1-4,TRBV19,-,TGTGCCAGTAGTACCAGGGAAAAACTGTTTTTT,CASSTREKLFF
-,TRBJ2-3,TRBV9,-,TGTGCCGGCAGCGTACGTGATACGCAGTATTTT,CAGSVRDTQYF
-,TRBJ1-6,TRBV2,many,TGTGCCAGCAGAGATACAGCGCGGTCACCCCTCCACTTT,CASRDTARSPLHF
-,TRBJ2-1,TRBV25-1,-,TGTGCCAGCTGCCCCACCGGGCCCTATTACAATGAGCAGTTCTTC,CASCPTGPYYNEQFF
-,TRBJ1-6,TRBV20-1,many,TGCAGTGCTAGAGTAGGAAGATGGCAAGACTTGGGGGGCAGTGATAATTCACCCCTCCACTTT,CSARVGRWQDLGGSDNSPLHF
-,TRBJ2-2,TRBV3-1,many,TGTGCCAGCAGCCGGGGAACCGGGGAGCTGTTTTTT,CASSRGTGELFF
TRBD2,TRBJ2-3,TRBV28,many,TGTGCCAGCAGATTTAGCGGGAGCACAGATACGCAGTATTTT,CASRFSGSTDTQYF
-,TRBJ2-3,TRBV28,few,TGTGACAGCAGTTTATATTTGGGCTCGTTGGATACGCAGTATTTT,CDSSLYLGSLDTQYF
-,TRBJ2-5,TRBV6-1,many,TGTGCCAGCAGCCCAGGGGCCCTAACTCCGACCCAGTACTTC,CASSPGALTPTQYF
-,TRBJ1-6,TRBV6-1,-,TGTGCCAGCAGTGATGTCAGGGGTGGATCACCCCTCCACTTT,CASSDVRGGSPLHF
TRBD2,TRBJ2-3,TRBV5-1,many,TGCGCCAGCAGCTTGGGACTAGCGGGGTACACAGATACGCAGTATTTT,CASSLGLAGYTDTQYF
-,TRBJ1-2,TRBV7-9,-,TGTGCCAGCAGCTTAGTGAACTATGGCTACACCTTC,CASSLVNYGYTF
TRBD1,TRBJ2-5,TRBV20-1,many,TGCAGTGCTCGACAGGGCGCGGAGACCCAGTACTTC,CSARQGAETQYF
-,TRBJ2-4,TRBV6-2/TRBV6-3,many,TGTGCCAGCAGTTATTTCAGGGGGGCCGACATTCAGTACTTC,CASSYFRGADIQYF
-,TRBJ1-3,TRBV5-6,-,TGTGCCAGCGAACGCAGGGGAGCTGGAAACACCATATATTTT,CASERRGAGNTIYF
-,TRBJ2-7,TRBV20-1,-,TGCAGTGCTATAGGCCTAGCGACCTACGAGCAGTACTTC,CSAIGLATYEQYF
-,TRBJ1-5,TRBV6-1,few,TGTGCCAGCAGTGACGGTCCATATAGCAATCAGCCCCAGCATTTT,CASSDGPYSNQPQHF
-,TRBJ2-1,TRBV19,few,TGTGCCAGTAGTATAGAGGGCGGCGGGGTAAATGAGCAGTTCTTC,CASSIEGGGVNEQFF
TRBD1,TRBJ1-6,TRBV10-3,once,TGTGCCATCAGTGAGTCGACAGGGGGTAATTCACCCCTCCACTTT,CAISESTGGNSPLHF
TRBD1,TRBJ1-1,TRBV7-9,few,TGTGCCAGCAGCTTGAGAGGGGGCGATGAAGCTTTCTTT,CASSLRGGDEAFF